The clone carrying this T cell receptor beta chain was detected only once. Antigen unknown. Using RNA transcripts as the source, TCR beta CDR3 regions were amplified. In the first-round RT-PCR of the TCR CDR3, the HTBI primer set was used. One entry per CDR3 protein results from TCRdb running MiXCR on the multiplex PCR reads. The sample gives around 620,000 distinct CDR3 sequences, more than 45% of which show up once; under 20% is in the top ten. The length of the CDR3 is 12 residues. V was cut by 4 bases and J by 10 bases, with 16 bases left in between. Germline CDR1 reads SQVTM; CDR2 reads ANQGSEA. These data originate in a study of T cells in Graves' hyperthyroidism and ophthalmopathy. The study left out patients who had uncontrolled infection, other autoimmune disease, pregnancy or lactation. Study-wide points: Ophthalmopathy, as predicted by the model, came a median 6.5 months after the prediction. Researchers found most expanded thyroid clonotypes above 0.001 in blood as well.

Sequenced: peripheral blood or thyroid tissue (not recorded which). The clonotype was recovered from an adult woman with Graves' disease, either hyperthyroidism or ophthalmopathy (not recorded which). The V and J genes are TRBV29-1 and TRBJ1-2; D possibly corresponds to TRBD1 (5 bases). The CDR3 bases are TGCAGCGTTGCCTCAAGGGGCTACGACTACACCTTC. Encoded protein: CSVASRGYDYTF.